This T cell receptor (beta chain) was captured in a study of CD8 T cells in ankylosing spondylitis. The study, taken as a whole, reports: Ankylosing spondylitis blood appeared to carry a characteristic TCR beta motif of fewer than 10 highly homologous variants.

Trimming removed 8 bases from V and 4 bases from J, with 17 bases in between. Germline assignment: CDR1 SEHNR and CDR2 FQNEAQ (reference sequence). The CDR3 runs 14 residues. As to this clonotype: The target antigen is unknown.

TCRdb re-analysed the 5' RACE reads in MiXCR, keeping a single row per CDR3 protein. The sample shows hundreds of thousands of distinct CDR3 sequences, roughly 13% of them seen only once. This chain connects TRBV7-9 to TRBJ1-1, with no clear D. This clonotype was obtained from a male donor with ankylosing spondylitis. The sample taken for sequencing was blood, either unsorted or a sorted T cell fraction (not recorded which). CDR3 bases: TGTGCCAGCTTATTCGCGGGAGGGTCCACTGAAGCTTTCTTT. Translated, it gives CASLFAGGSTEAFF.